Below, one T cell receptor beta chain is given with its context. Germline-derived CDR1 and CDR2 are GTSNPN and SVGIG (reference sequence). The CDR3 totals 14 residues. V was cut by 0 bases and J by 7 bases, with 15 bases left in between. The sample is drawn from a study of blood T cell repertoires in COVID-19. Across the whole study: Italy, Spain and the United States were the sources of the convalescent and acute COVID-19 samples. PBMCs, B-cell-depleted T cells, or T cells provided the cDNA or gDNA that made up the material.

Authors' methods: Cell counts per sample came from amplifying reference gene primers. Assay: immunoSEQ multiplex PCR; the TCRdb copy retains only in-frame clones and omits some. V, J and clone size are taken as reported in that table, and D and trimming were inferred from the DNA itself. The data contain over 65,000 clones, around 82% of them singletons. This clonotype was sampled from an elderly man with active COVID-19. V and J are TRBV30 and TRBJ2-5; D may be TRBD2 (6 bases). The sample comprised peripheral blood. CDR3 nucleotide sequence: TGTGCCTGGAGTGTAGATATGGGGGGTCGGACCCAGTACTTC. Amino acids: CAWSVDMGGRTQYF.